This passage covers 10 T cell receptor beta chains from one sample sequenced in a study of blood T cell repertoires in COVID-19 (dated by TCRdb to 2018 to 2020). The library was prepared using the immunoSEQ multiplex PCR assay. Imported from immuneACCESS, the table was reduced by TCRdb to in-frame sequences with V and J called. These copies leave out some clones; in studies compared against another copy, an unresolved V gene accounts for under half, and the cause of the remainder is not known. Within this sample are around 190,000 clones, with roughly nine tenths of them counted one time only. Approximately 23% of the sample comes from the top ten. Sample: PBMCs or T cells enriched from blood (not recorded which). These receptors came from a woman aged 40 to 55 in a cohort exposed to, infected with or recovered from COVID-19 (not recorded which).

The chain recombines TRBV4-1 with TRBJ1-4; D uncertain. Germline V gene sequence: CDR1 MGHRA, CDR2 YSYEKL. Between the trimmed V and J ends, which lost 1 base and 8 bases, there was a span of 11 bases. This CDR3 is 14 amino acids long. The CDR3 nucleotides read TGCGCCAGCAGCCAAGGGGCAGTAAGGGAAAAACTGTTTTTT. This sequence encodes CASSQGAVREKLFF.

The gene calls are TRBV7-9 and TRBJ1-2; 9 bases agree with TRBD1. This CDR3 contains 14 residues. The germline CDR1 and CDR2 sequences are SEHNR and FQNEAQ (reference sequence). V lost 4 bases and J lost 5; bases outside the gene matches: 5. The CDR3 here is CASSWDREEYGYTF. The DNA of the CDR3 is TGTGCCAGCAGCTGGGACAGGGAAGAGTATGGCTACACCTTC.

The V gene is TRBV5-1, the J gene TRBJ1-1; D is perhaps TRBD1 (5 bases). Trimming took off 1 base at V and 7 bases at J, with 14 bases between the two ends. Germline values: CDR1 SGHRS, CDR2 YFSETQ. This CDR3 spans 14 amino acids. This CDR3 is CASSLIRLGGEAFF. CDR3 sequence (DNA): TGCGCCAGCAGCTTGATAAGGCTGGGGGGTGAAGCTTTCTTT.

This clone was seen a handful of times. V and J are TRBV28 and TRBJ2-5; 7 positions match TRBD2. The CDR3 totals 15 residues. V shed 4 bases and J 4 bases; nucleotides not matched to a gene: 9. In germline, CDR1 is MDHEN, CDR2 SYDVKM. The CDR3 protein is CASSSELAVRETQYF. The CDR3 nucleotides read TGTGCCAGCAGTTCGGAGCTAGCGGTTAGAGAGACCCAGTACTTC. The full variable domain, in which reference TRBV28 and TRBJ2-5 provide the parts outside the CDR3, is DVKVTQSSRYLVKRTGEKVFLECVQDMDHENMFWYRQDPGLGLRLIYFSYDVKMKEKGDIPEGYSVSREKKERFSLILESASTNQTSMYLCASSSELAVRETQYFGPGTRLLVL.

The chain links TRBV4-3 to TRBJ2-3; 7 bases are shared with TRBD2. CDR3 length: 14 residues. The V gene's germline CDR1 is LGHNA and CDR2 YSLEER. V lost 3 bases and J lost 0; bases outside the gene matches: 0. The CDR3 protein is CASSHGGSTDTQYF. The CDR3 nucleotides read TGCGCCAGCAGCCACGGGGGGAGCACAGATACGCAGTATTTT.

This chain uses TRBV13 with TRBJ2-7, with D tentatively TRBD1 (6 bases). Trimming cost V 3 bases and J 2 bases, with 8 bases left between them. The CDR3 covers 13 residues. CDR1 is PRHDT and CDR2 is FYEKMQ in the germline V gene (reference sequence). The CDR3 region has the DNA TGTGCCAGCAGCTTGACAGGTACCTACGAGCAGTACTTC. Its protein is CASSLTGTYEQYF.

The chain is built from TRBV7-2 and TRBJ1-6; D gene ambiguous. The CDR3 has 12 amino acids. Germline V gene lookup returns CDR1 SGHTA and CDR2 FQGNSA. V lost 1 base and J lost 9, with 4 bases in between. The CDR3 DNA reads as TGTGCCAGCAGCTTAGACGGTTCACCCCTCCACTTT. It yields the protein CASSLDGSPLHF.

The CDR3 DNA reads as TGTGCCAGCAGCTTGGGACAGGGGGCAGGCGAGCAGTACTTC. It specifies CASSLGQGAGEQYF. The genes are TRBV7-7 and TRBJ2-7, with 12 bases identical to TRBD1. Germline assignment: CDR1 SSHAT and CDR2 FNYEAQ (reference sequence). The CDR3 is 14 residues long. V lost 3 bases to trimming and J lost 6 bases; unmatched junction nucleotides: 3.

The chain joins TRBV15 to TRBJ1-1; tentatively, D is TRBD1 (6 bases). The CDR3 spans 17 residues. Looked up from germline, CDR1 is LNHNV and CDR2 is YYDKDF (reference sequence). V lost 0 bases and J lost 1, with 15 bases in between. CDR3 DNA: TGTGCCACCAGCAGAGATCGTCCTGGGACAACGAACACTGAAGCTTTCTTT. Translated: CATSRDRPGTTNTEAFF.

This clone occurred once. Written as DNA, the CDR3 is TGTGCCAGCAGCGGCGGCCACTACACCTTC. Its protein product is CASSGGHYTF. The chain joins TRBV12-3 or TRBV12-4 to TRBJ1-2, with D unresolved. V was trimmed by 6 bases and J by 10 bases, leaving 9 bases between them. The CDR3 runs 10 residues.